Shown below are 18 T cell receptor beta chains from a single sample sequenced in a study of tumor T cells in aggressive B-cell lymphoma. TCRdb keeps only in-frame clones here, not all; method: immunoSEQ multiplex PCR. Of 9,000 to 13,000 clones listed, 80% to 95% are singletons. Material: tumor tissue. These receptors were taken from an adult with diffuse large B cell lymphoma.

The rearrangement joins TRBV7-9 to TRBJ2-2; 11 bases align to TRBD2. J was trimmed by 7 bases and V by 3 bases; bases with no gene match: 10. CDR3 length: 17 amino acids. The V gene's germline CDR1 is SEHNR and CDR2 FQNEAQ (reference sequence). The CDR3 protein is CASSFGTSGSHGGELFF. In nucleotides, the CDR3 is TGTGCCAGCAGCTTCGGTACTAGCGGGAGCCATGGCGGGGAGCTGTTTTTT.

The chain has TRBV19 and TRBJ2-3, with 10 bases that match TRBD1. CDR1 and CDR2 from the germline V gene are LNHDA and SQIVND (reference sequence). With 6 bases clipped from V and 5 bases from J, the junction kept 8 bases outside the gene matches. The CDR3 sequence is 15 residues long. The chain's CDR3 is CASRTGGLERDTQYF. The CDR3 DNA follows: TGTGCCAGTAGGACAGGGGGCCTCGAGAGAGATACGCAGTATTTT.

This chain connects TRBV9 to TRBJ1-3; a weak D match, TRBD1 (5 bases). Germline-derived CDR1 and CDR2 are SGDLS and YYNGEE. The V end was cut by 0 bases, the J end by 2 bases, with 6 bases between. The length of the CDR3 is 14 residues. CDR3 in amino acids: CASSVAGTGNTIYF. In DNA, the CDR3 is TGTGCCAGCAGCGTAGCAGGGACTGGAAACACCATATATTTT.

This sequence joins TRBV5-8 and TRBJ2-6; 9 nucleotides match TRBD1. Trimming took 3 bases from V and 2 from J; bases not matched to a gene: 0. Germline CDR1 is SGHTS and CDR2 is YDEGEE. The CDR3 spans 15 residues. The CDR3 bases are TGTGCCAGCAGCTGGACAGGGGCTGGGGCCAACGTCCTGACTTTC. As protein: CASSWTGAGANVLTF.

The chain carries TRBV29-1 and TRBJ2-7; 7 bases map to TRBD1. Germline V lookup: CDR1 SQVTM, CDR2 ANQGSEA. Trimming removed 3 bases from V and 8 bases from J; junction bases left unmatched: 7. This CDR3 has 12 amino acids. CDR3 residues: CSVDSGTDKQYF. In DNA form, the CDR3 reads TGCAGCGTTGATTCCGGGACAGATAAGCAGTACTTC.

V usage is TRBV4-2 and J usage is TRBJ1-5; 9 bases are a match to TRBD1. The germline V gene has CDR1 LGHNA and CDR2 YNFKEQ. The V and J ends lost 2 bases and 5 bases, in that order; junction bases with no gene match: 4. There are 15 residues in the CDR3. In DNA, the CDR3 is TGTGCCAGCAGCCAACGGGACAGGGATGATCAGCCCCAGCATTTT. Its translation: CASSQRDRDDQPQHF.

A single count supports this clone. The V and J genes are TRBV5-4 and TRBJ1-2; TRBD1 aligns across 11 bases. There are 14 residues in the CDR3. CDR1 and CDR2 (germline): SGHNT, YYREEE (reference sequence). V trimming: 3 bases; J trimming: 8 bases; junction bases outside the gene matches: 6. CDR3 bases: TGTGCCAGCAGCTGGGGACAGGGGGACGACGGCTACACCTTC. Amino acid sequence: CASSWGQGDDGYTF. Variable domain in full (rest from reference TRBV5-4 and TRBJ1-2): ETGVTQSPTHLIKTRGQQVTLRCSSQSGHNTVSWYQQALGQGPQFIFQYYREEENGRGNFPPRFSGLQFPNYSSELNVNALELDDSALYLCASSWGQGDDGYTFGSGTRLTVV.

V usage is TRBV9 and J usage is TRBJ2-7; perhaps TRBD2 as D (5 bases). The V gene lost 4 bases and the J gene lost 7 bases, with 15 bases spanning the gap. Per the germline V gene, CDR1 is SGDLS and CDR2 is YYNGEE. CDR3 length: 13 amino acids. The CDR3 DNA is TGTGCCAGCAGCCGCCGAGGGCCGGAAGAGCAGTACTTC. Translated, it gives CASSRRGPEEQYF.

This clone was picked up one time. The genes are TRBV5-6 and TRBJ1-1; D remains ambiguous. This CDR3 spans 15 amino acids. Trimming shortened V by 1 base and J by 1 base, and 11 bases separated the two germline ends. Germline CDR1 and CDR2: SGHDT and YYEEEE. CDR3 DNA: TGTGCCAGCAGCTTGCTCTTCCGGGAGAACACTGAAGCTTTCTTT. This gives the protein CASSLLFRENTEAFF.

A word on this clone: At one of its ends the junction is not consistent with the germline gene, which may arise from a read error. The chain employs TRBV5-1 and TRBJ2-5; D is perhaps TRBD2 (5 bases). This CDR3 has 14 amino acids. The germline gives CDR1 SGHRS, CDR2 YFSETQ. The CDR3 here is CANSSGRVDETQYF. As DNA, the CDR3 is TGCGCCAACAGCTCCGGGCGGGTTGACGAGACCCAGTACTTC.

The CDR3 reads CASKEPHNEQFF. As DNA, the CDR3 is TGCGCCAGCAAAGAGCCTCACAATGAGCAGTTCTTC. V usage is TRBV10-1 and J usage is TRBJ2-1; D is unclear. In germline, CDR1 is WNHNN, CDR2 SYGVQD (reference sequence). The CDR3 consists of 12 residues. Trimming removed 7 bases at V and 5 bases at J, with 9 bases between.

This clone has only one observation. CDR3: CASSLGTLAGGYNEQFF. As DNA, the CDR3 is TGTGCCAGCAGCTTAGGGACCCTAGCGGGAGGATACAATGAGCAGTTCTTC. The chain links TRBV7-2 to TRBJ2-1; TRBD2 aligns across 11 bases. Trimming at V came to 1 base and at J to 4 bases, leaving 6 bases not matched to a gene. The length of the CDR3 is 17 residues. Germline V gene data show CDR1 as SGHTA and CDR2 as FQGNSA.

The V call is TRBV11-2, the J call TRBJ1-2, with 9 bases aligning to TRBD1. In germline, CDR1 is SGHAT, CDR2 FQNNGV. This CDR3 spans 16 amino acids. The J segment lost 6 bases and the V segment lost 5 bases, leaving 13 bases of the junction unmatched. DNA for the CDR3: TGTGCCAGCAGCCCATACCCCCGGGACAGGGAGGATGGCTACACCTTC. This encodes CASSPYPRDREDGYTF.

The chain joins TRBV7-8 to TRBJ1-3; D gene uncertain. This CDR3 has 17 amino acids. Per the germline V gene, CDR1 is SGHVS and CDR2 is FQNEAQ. The V and J ends lost 1 base and 0 bases respectively, with 13 bases between them. CDR3 bases: TGTGCCAGCAGCTTAGTTTCAAGAGGCAGCTCTGGAAACACCATATATTTT. Translated: CASSLVSRGSSGNTIYF.

This rearrangement joins TRBV30 to TRBJ1-1, with 9 positions matching TRBD1. The germline V gene encodes CDR1 GTSNPN and CDR2 SVGIG (reference sequence). Unmatched junction bases numbered 4, after V lost 0 bases and J lost 5 bases. The CDR3 sequence is 14 residues long. The CDR3 here is CAWSVQGAPTEAFF. The CDR3 nucleotides read TGTGCCTGGAGTGTACAGGGGGCGCCGACTGAAGCTTTCTTT.

The V and J genes are TRBV29-1 and TRBJ1-1, with a tentative D call TRBD1 (5 bases). Trimming left V 6 bases short and J 1 base short, with 12 bases between. The CDR3 has 13 amino acids. Germline assignment: CDR1 SQVTM and CDR2 ANQGSEA. CDR3 residues: CSVSDGGNTEAFF. The CDR3 DNA sequence: TGCAGCGTGTCCGACGGGGGGAACACTGAAGCTTTCTTT.

The chain couples TRBV9 to TRBJ1-3; perhaps TRBD1 as D (6 bases). This CDR3 comprises 14 residues. Trimming pared 3 bases from V and 4 bases from J, leaving 11 bases between. Germline V gives CDR1 SGDLS, CDR2 YYNGEE. The CDR3 coding sequence is TGTGCCAGCAGCGAGGGGGGGCGCGGAAACACCATATATTTT. This translates into CASSEGGRGNTIYF.

The chain recombines TRBV23-1 with TRBJ2-1, with a possible D match to TRBD1 (6 bases). TRBV23-1 falls under the ORF class, with uncertain function. V was cut by 4 bases and J by 6 bases, with 13 bases left in between. This CDR3 comprises 14 residues. The CDR3 sequence: CASSLGGPPNEQFF. The CDR3 region has the DNA TGCGCCAGCAGTCTAGGGGGACCCCCCAATGAGCAGTTCTTC.